Reported below is one T cell receptor (beta chain). Its antigen is unknown. This CDR3 contains 19 residues. V was pared by 2 bases and J by 5 bases, with 27 bases between. The germline V gene has CDR1 MNHNS and CDR2 SASEGT. The data belong to a study of PD-1 blockade in classical Hodgkin lymphoma. Study outcomes and limitations: Exclusion was the outcome for patients who began nivolumab under 1 year after ASCT.

Sequenced by immunoSEQ multiplex PCR; TCRdb stores in-frame clones only, minus some. The data contain some 13,000 clones, 70% to 90% of them singletons. All trial patients relapsed after autologous stem cell transplantation. The chain joins TRBV6-1 to TRBJ1-2; D is possibly TRBD1 (5 bases). Specimen: peripheral blood mononuclear cells (PBMCs), collected at baseline. This clonotype originated in a human donor with classical Hodgkin lymphoma. For the CDR3, the DNA is TGTGCCAGCAGTGAATGGTGGTCTGGGGCAGAGACCTCCAGGTATGGCTACACCTTC. It translates to CASSEWWSGAETSRYGYTF.